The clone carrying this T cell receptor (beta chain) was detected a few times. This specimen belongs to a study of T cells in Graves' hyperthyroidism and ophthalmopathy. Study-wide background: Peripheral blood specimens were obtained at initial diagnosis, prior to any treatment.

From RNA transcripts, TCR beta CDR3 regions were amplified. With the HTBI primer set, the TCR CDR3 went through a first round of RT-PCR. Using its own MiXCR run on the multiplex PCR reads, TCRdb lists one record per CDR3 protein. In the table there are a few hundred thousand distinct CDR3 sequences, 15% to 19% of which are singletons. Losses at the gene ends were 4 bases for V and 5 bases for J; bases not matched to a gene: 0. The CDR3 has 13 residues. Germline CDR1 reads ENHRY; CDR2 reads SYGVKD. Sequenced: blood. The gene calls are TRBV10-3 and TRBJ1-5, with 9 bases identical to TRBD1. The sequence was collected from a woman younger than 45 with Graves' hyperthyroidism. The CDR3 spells CAISGQGDQPQHF. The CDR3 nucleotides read TGTGCCATCAGTGGACAGGGGGATCAGCCCCAGCATTTT.